This entry lists 5 T cell receptor beta chains sequenced from one sample in a study of CD8+CD57+ T cells in acquired aplastic anemia. Using genomic DNA as the template, TCR beta VDJ and CDR3 profiling was carried out. TCRdb reanalysed the reads using MiXCR and keeps one entry per CDR3 protein. In the table there are about 80,000 distinct CDR3 sequences, over 35% of which are singletons. Sequencing was performed on sorted CD4+, CD8+, or CD8+CD57+ T cells (not recorded which) from PBMCs. The receptors were sampled from a human donor in good health, serving as a control.

This clonotype was detected only once. The chain's CDR3 is CASSLGWDRKDTQYF. CDR3 DNA sequence: TGTGCCAGCAGCTTAGGCTGGGATCGAAAAGATACGCAGTATTTT. The chain recombines TRBV6-4 with TRBJ2-3; D not certain. CDR3 size: 15 residues. In germline, CDR1 is MRHNA, CDR2 SNTAGT. Trimming cost V 6 bases and J 5 bases, with 18 bases left between them.

This clonotype was picked up many times. The chain has TRBV19 and TRBJ2-7, with a weak D call TRBD1 (5 bases). The CDR3 loop spans 13 amino acids. The germline CDR1 and CDR2 sequences are LNHDA and SQIVND (reference sequence). V was trimmed by 4 bases and J by 2 bases, leaving 9 bases between them. The chain's CDR3 is CASSTTETYEQYF. The CDR3 DNA follows: TGTGCCAGTAGTACGACAGAAACCTACGAGCAGTACTTC.

The sample holds a few counts of this clonotype. The chain's CDR3 is CASSYSLQEETQYF. In nucleotides, the CDR3 is TGTGCCAGCAGTTACTCGCTGCAGGAAGAGACCCAGTACTTC. The chain links TRBV6-2 or TRBV6-3 to TRBJ2-5; unclear D gene. Trimming left V 0 bases short and J 3 bases short, with 8 bases between. The CDR3 extends over 14 amino acids. The germline gives CDR1 MNHEY, CDR2 SVGEGT.

This clonotype was counted ten times or more. V usage is TRBV11-2 and J usage is TRBJ1-1; 9 bases line up with TRBD1. The CDR3 is 14 residues long. V trimming: 3 bases; J trimming: 4 bases; junction bases outside the gene matches: 3. CDR1 is SGHAT and CDR2 is FQNNGV in the germline V gene. The chain's CDR3 is CASSLGQGATEAFF. CDR3 DNA sequence: TGTGCCAGCAGCTTGGGACAGGGTGCCACTGAAGCTTTCTTT.

In its sample, this clonotype was seen many times. The chain uses TRBV19 and TRBJ2-7, with 13 bases identical to TRBD2. This CDR3 has 14 residues. The germline V gene has CDR1 LNHDA and CDR2 SQIVND (reference sequence). J lost 4 bases, V lost 3 bases, and 0 bases had no gene match. The CDR3 bases are TGTGCCAGTAGTATGGGACTAGCGGGGTACGAGCAGTACTTC. Protein: CASSMGLAGYEQYF.